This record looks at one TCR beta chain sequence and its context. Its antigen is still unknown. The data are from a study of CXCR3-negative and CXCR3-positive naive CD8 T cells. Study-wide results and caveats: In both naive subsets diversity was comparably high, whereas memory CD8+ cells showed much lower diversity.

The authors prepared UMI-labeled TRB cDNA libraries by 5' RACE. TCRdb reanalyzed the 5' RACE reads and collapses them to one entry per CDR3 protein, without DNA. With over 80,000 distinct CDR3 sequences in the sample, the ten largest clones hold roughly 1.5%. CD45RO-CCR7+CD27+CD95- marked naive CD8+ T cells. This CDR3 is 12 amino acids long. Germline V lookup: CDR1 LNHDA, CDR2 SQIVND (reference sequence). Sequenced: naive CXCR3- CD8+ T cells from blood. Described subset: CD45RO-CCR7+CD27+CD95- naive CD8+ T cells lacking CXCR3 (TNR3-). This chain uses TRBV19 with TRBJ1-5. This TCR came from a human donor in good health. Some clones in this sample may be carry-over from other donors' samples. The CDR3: CASSIFDQPQHF.